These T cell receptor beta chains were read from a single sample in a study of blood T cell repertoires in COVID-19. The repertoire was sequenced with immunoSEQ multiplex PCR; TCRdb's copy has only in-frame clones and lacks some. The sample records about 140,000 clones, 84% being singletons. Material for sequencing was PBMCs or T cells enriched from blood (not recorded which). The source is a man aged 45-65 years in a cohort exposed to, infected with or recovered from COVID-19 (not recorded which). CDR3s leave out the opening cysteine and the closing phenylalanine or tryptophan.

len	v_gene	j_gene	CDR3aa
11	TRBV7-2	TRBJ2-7	ASSLNTPYEQY
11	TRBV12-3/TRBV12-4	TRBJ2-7	ASREGVYGEQY
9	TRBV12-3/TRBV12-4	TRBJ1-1	ASSPGVEAF
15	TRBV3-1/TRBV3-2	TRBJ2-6	ASSLDGGATGANVLT
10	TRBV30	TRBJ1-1	ACAGANTEAF
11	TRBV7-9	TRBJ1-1	ASSPGGGTEAF
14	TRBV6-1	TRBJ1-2	ASSEWAGTPNYGYT
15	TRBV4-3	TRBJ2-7	ASSQDPGTASAYEQY
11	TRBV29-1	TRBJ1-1	SVERSMNTEAF
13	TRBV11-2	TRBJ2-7	ASSLDRRQTYEQY
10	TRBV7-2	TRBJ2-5	ASSPLRETQY
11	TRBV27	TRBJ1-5	ASSNRGNQPQH
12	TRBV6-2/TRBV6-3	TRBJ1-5	ASSYIRGDQPQH
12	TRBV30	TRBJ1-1	AWSVGQGGTEAF
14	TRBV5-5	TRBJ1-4	ASSKVGLGQDEKLF
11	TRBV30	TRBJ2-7	AWSPMAGYEQY
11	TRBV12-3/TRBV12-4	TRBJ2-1	ASAAGGPYEQF
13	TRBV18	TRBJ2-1	ASSPPGQLYNEQF
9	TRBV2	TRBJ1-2	AGDLGNGYT
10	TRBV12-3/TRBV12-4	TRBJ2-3	ASSPRREYRH
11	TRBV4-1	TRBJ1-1	ASRRGASTEAF
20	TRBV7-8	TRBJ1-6	ASSLFGQGRNDRGSYNSPLH
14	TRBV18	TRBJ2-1	ASSPRAGGPYNEQF
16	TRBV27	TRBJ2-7	ASSLLPPSDRASYEQY
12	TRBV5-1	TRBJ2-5	ASSFGGSSETQY
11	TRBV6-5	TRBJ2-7	ASSFKTGYEQY
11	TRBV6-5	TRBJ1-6	ASSLTGWSPLH
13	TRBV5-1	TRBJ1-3	ASSLAGGSGNTIY